This T cell receptor (beta chain) was sequenced for a study of T cell clonotyping in hematopoietic cell transplantation (dated by TCRdb to the early 2020s). For the study in its entirety: A total of 130 or so blood samples were gathered in the study from 30 to 40 consecutive transplant recipients along with their related donors. Recruitment of patients ran from late 2015 to early 2017, and follow-up continued until late 2020 or until death.

As regards this clone: The clone's antigen remains unknown. No base-level quality is on record; no much larger clone is a single base apart.

Blood samples for TCR beta sequencing were given by related transplant donors. Nuclei Lysis Solution was used to extract genomic DNA from fresh or cryopreserved unfractionated peripheral blood mononuclear cells. With the immunoSEQ assay, which is a bias-controlled multiplex PCR relying on V- and J-specific primers, TCR beta CDR3 regions were amplified from genomic DNA. In a second PCR step, a proprietary barcode and Illumina adapter sequences were attached to the CDR3 amplicons. An Illumina MiSeq instrument was used for sequencing of the CDR3 libraries. Per the authors' processing: Export and quality control were handled in immunoSEQ Analyzer 3.0, while downstream analyses relied on R Bioconductor and Immunarch. Only productive rearrangements in the normalized downsampled data set went into calculating the repertoire metrics. Pathologically expanded clonotypes were defined as those larger than 5 templates in the normalized cohort. The Inverse Simpson Index served as the measure of repertoire diversity. To capture all clonotypes, the CMV-specificity analyses were run on the non-normalized data set. In TCRdb, the immuneACCESS table is reduced to in-frame sequences with V and J assigned. These tables do not hold every clone; where another copy was compared, an unresolved V gene accounts for under half, and the others remain unexplained. V and J calls and clone size are as listed in that table; D and trimming were resolved from the DNA. Here the sample has 65,000 to 75,000 clones; 85% to 95% occur a single time. The ten largest account for approximately 1.5% of the sample.

The CDR3 contains 12 residues, cysteine and phenylalanine counted. Of all the DNA, just the CDR3 is kept, 36 bases in frame from base 1. Reading the germline V gene gives CDR1 SGHRS and CDR2 YFSETQ. Trimming takes 6 bases from V and 9 bases from J, and the germline ends sit 13 bases apart. The paper's findings and limits, for the study overall: The sample size was limited and the cells went unsorted, which meant the CD4 and CD8 repertoire contributions could not be told apart. Recipient TCR diversity fell after transplant, with pathologically expanded clonotypes rising progressively from day 30 to day 180. Broader TCR repertoire diversity after transplant was predicted by Inverse Simpson Index values from donors and from recipients before transplant. Just a small fraction of recipient repertoires overlapped with donor repertoires, and more than 97% appeared de novo at the given depth.

The sequence links TRBV5-1 to TRBJ2-1, with TRBD2 as a weak D call on 6 bases. Sequencing was done on a sample of peripheral blood mononuclear cells. The clonotype originates from a man aged 45-65 years in good health. Some clones in this sample may be carry-over from other donors' samples. The nucleotide sequence is given as TGCGCCAGCACTAAAAGCGGGCTTGAGCAGTTCTTC. Its product reads: CASTKSGLEQFF.